These 6 T cell receptor beta chains originate from one sample sequenced in a study of T cell clones after liver transplantation. Repertoires were generated with immunoSEQ multiplex PCR, while TCRdb's copy carries only in-frame clones and drops some. The top ten hold roughly 0.9% of the sample, which has 68,000 or so clones, more than 85% seen once. The specimen comprised CD4+ T cells from blood, sampled about 26 months after liver transplant. The receptors stem from a human patient who received a liver transplant. Certain T cells may be donor cells from the graft.

The chain employs TRBV30 and TRBJ2-2; 9 nucleotides align to TRBD1. V lost 2 bases and J lost 5; bases outside the gene matches: 6. The CDR3 totals 15 residues. CDR1 is GTSNPN and CDR2 is SVGIG in the germline V gene (reference sequence). DNA of the CDR3: TGTGCCTGGAGTTCCGGACAGGGGTGGACCGGGGAGCTGTTTTTT. It yields the protein CAWSSGQGWTGELFF.

This rearrangement joins TRBV10-3 to TRBJ2-3; weak D call: TRBD2 (5 bases). The germline V and J ends were trimmed by 7 bases and 2 bases, with 10 bases remaining between them. The CDR3 totals 13 residues. Germline V CDR1 and CDR2: ENHRY, SYGVKD. The CDR3 nucleotides read TGTGCCATCAAGGAGGCACACACAGATACGCAGTATTTT. It yields the protein CAIKEAHTDTQYF.

The chain is built from TRBV7-2 and TRBJ1-5, with 8 nucleotides matching TRBD1. The ends lost 5 bases at V and 5 bases at J; junction bases unmatched: 5. The CDR3 contains 14 residues. CDR1 SGHTA and CDR2 FQGNSA come from the germline V gene. The CDR3 DNA reads as TGTGCCAGCAGCCTCCGGGACAGGTATCAGCCCCAGCATTTT. The encoded protein is CASSLRDRYQPQHF.

This chain joins TRBV14 and TRBJ1-2; perhaps TRBD1 as D (5 bases). The germline V gene encodes CDR1 SGHDN and CDR2 FVKESK. Trimming stripped 4 bases from V and 0 bases from J, with 12 bases between. The CDR3 has 15 amino acids. CDR3: CASSPHRLSNYGYTF. CDR3 DNA sequence: TGTGCCAGCAGCCCACACAGGCTTTCTAACTATGGCTACACCTTC.

The rearrangement uses TRBV6-5 and TRBJ1-1; 8 positions agree with TRBD1. This CDR3 comprises 11 residues. V lost 5 bases to trimming and J lost 8 bases; unmatched junction nucleotides: 1. Germline CDR1 MNHEY, CDR2 SVGAGI. CDR3 sequence: CASSRQGEAFF. Written as DNA, the CDR3 is TGTGCCAGCAGTAGACAGGGGGAAGCTTTCTTT.

The chain joins TRBV9 to TRBJ2-3, with D perhaps matching TRBD1 or TRBD2 (5 bases each). CDR1 and CDR2 from the germline V gene are SGDLS and YYNGEE. V was trimmed by 0 bases and J by 2 bases, leaving 13 bases between them. This CDR3 is 16 amino acids long. In DNA, the CDR3 is TGTGCCAGCAGCGTAGGTTCTTGGGGGACCACAGATACGCAGTATTTT. Protein sequence: CASSVGSWGTTDTQYF.